Below, 32 T cell receptor beta chains from the same sample are listed, as sequenced in a study of blood T cell repertoires in COVID-19 (dated by TCRdb to the early 2020s). Library preparation was by the immunoSEQ multiplex PCR assay. TCRdb took this table from immuneACCESS and kept in-frame rearrangements with V and J called. Such tables lack part of the clones; where checked against another copy, unresolved V genes explain under half of the gap, and the rest is unexplained. The sample profile shows about 76,000 clones; 75% to 85% of them were found once. The ten largest clones represent about 43% of the sample. Sequencing input: peripheral blood. These receptors all come from a man older than 75 with acute or convalescent COVID-19.

The gene calls are TRBV2 and TRBJ1-4, with 10 nucleotides matching TRBD1. Germline V lookup: CDR1 SNHLY, CDR2 FYNNEI. CDR3 length: 15 amino acids. Trimming cost V 8 bases and J 0 bases; bases outside gene matches: 3. The CDR3 DNA is TGTGCCAGCGGGACAGGGGCTGCAACTAATGAAAAACTGTTTTTT. Amino acid sequence: CASGTGAATNEKLFF.

The chain recombines TRBV18 with TRBJ2-3; perhaps TRBD1 as D (5 bases). The CDR3 sequence is 16 residues long. Germline V CDR1 and CDR2: KGHSH, LQKENI. Between the trimmed V and J ends, which lost 2 bases and 3 bases, there was a span of 15 bases. CDR3 sequence: CASSPNNRGGTDTQYF. The CDR3 nucleotides read TGTGCCAGCTCACCAAATAATAGGGGTGGTACAGATACGCAGTATTTT.

The chain is built from TRBV5-4 and TRBJ2-6; D not certain. Germline V gene data show CDR1 as SGHNT and CDR2 as YYREEE (reference sequence). V was pared by 0 bases and J by 1 base, with 5 bases between. CDR3 length: 15 amino acids. CDR3 loop: CASSLDSSGANVLTF. CDR3 bases: TGTGCCAGCAGCTTGGATAGTTCTGGGGCCAACGTCCTGACTTTC.

The rearrangement links TRBV6-6 to TRBJ1-2; maybe TRBD1 (5 bases). Trimming stripped 0 bases from V and 5 bases from J, with 13 bases between. CDR3 length: 15 residues. Per the germline V gene, CDR1 is MNHNY and CDR2 is SVGAGI (reference sequence). The CDR3 loop is CASSYSTGEGYGYTF. The CDR3 DNA follows: TGTGCCAGCAGTTACTCAACCGGGGAGGGGTATGGCTACACCTTC.

In nucleotides, the CDR3 is TGTGCCAGCAGTTTACGAGTGAACACTGAAGCTTTCTTT. It specifies CASSLRVNTEAFF. V is TRBV12-3 or TRBV12-4 and J is TRBJ1-1; D remains ambiguous. This CDR3 is built from 13 residues. With 2 bases removed from V and 0 bases from J, the gap between germline ends came to 4 bases.

The gene calls are TRBV2 and TRBJ1-5; 10 bases are a match to TRBD1. The CDR3 spans 17 residues. Trimming cost V 6 bases and J 0 bases; bases outside gene matches: 8. The germline V gene encodes CDR1 SNHLY and CDR2 FYNNEI. The CDR3 sequence is CASSLGQGGYSNQPQHF. Here the CDR3 DNA reads TGTGCCAGCAGCCTCGGACAGGGGGGCTATAGCAATCAGCCCCAGCATTTT.

The chain employs TRBV9 and TRBJ1-3; TRBD1 agrees at 8 bases. The CDR3 length is 15 residues. The germline V gene encodes CDR1 SGDLS and CDR2 YYNGEE. V was pared by 4 bases and J by 1 base, with 4 bases of the junction left unmatched. The CDR3, as DNA: TGTGCCAGCAGCTCGGACAGGGCATCTGGAAACACCATATATTTT. Its protein product is CASSSDRASGNTIYF.

This clone was detected once. The J gene is TRBJ2-1, the V gene TRBV6-5; TRBD1 aligns across 7 bases. The germline CDR1 and CDR2 sequences are MNHEY and SVGAGI. The CDR3 runs to 16 residues. V shed 1 base and J 5 bases; nucleotides not matched to a gene: 8. For the CDR3, the DNA is TGTGCCAGCAGTTACTACGGGACAGCGAGCCACAATGAGCAGTTCTTC. Protein product: CASSYYGTASHNEQFF.

V and J are TRBV7-2 and TRBJ2-7, with TRBD2 identical over 9 bases. Germline lookup yields CDR1 SGHTA and CDR2 FQGNSA. Germline trimming cut 8 bases from V and 2 bases from J; bases unmatched to any gene: 10. The CDR3 consists of 15 residues. CDR3 amino acids: CASPPLAGGPYEQYF. CDR3 in DNA: TGTGCCAGCCCCCCATTGGCGGGGGGGCCCTACGAGCAGTACTTC.

This clone was counted a single time. The chain joins TRBV21-1 to TRBJ2-7; no DNA check was done on the table's D call, TRBD1. TRBV21-1 is marked as a pseudogene. The CDR3 is made up of 17 amino acids. Here the CDR3 DNA reads TGTGCCAGCAGCAAAGCGTGTCCAGGGTTGTATCCCTACGAGCAGTACTTC. Encoded protein: CASSKACPGLYPYEQYF.

The chain employs TRBV5-6 and TRBJ2-7; D is unresolved. V lost 4 bases and J lost 3, with 5 bases in between. Germline V CDR1 and CDR2: SGHDT, YYEEEE. CDR3 length equals 11 residues. This chain's CDR3 is CASSTYYEQYF. The CDR3 DNA reads as TGTGCCAGCAGCACCTACTACGAGCAGTACTTC.

V is TRBV10-3 and J is TRBJ2-2, with 8 nucleotides matching TRBD1. There are 14 residues in the CDR3. J lost 3 bases, V lost 6 bases, and 3 bases had no gene match. The V gene's germline CDR1 is ENHRY and CDR2 SYGVKD. The chain's CDR3 is CAIRTGAYTGELFF. The CDR3, as DNA: TGTGCCATCAGGACAGGGGCTTACACCGGGGAGCTGTTTTTT.

The chain combines TRBV7-2 with TRBJ2-7; weak D call: TRBD1 (6 bases). The CDR3 has 14 residues. V lost 3 bases and J lost 2, with 11 bases in between. From germline, CDR1 is SGHTA and CDR2 FQGNSA. This chain's CDR3 is CASSLSGQTYEQYF. CDR3 in DNA: TGTGCCAGCAGCTTGTCCGGACAGACCTACGAGCAGTACTTC.

This chain uses TRBV5-1 with TRBJ1-1, with D perhaps TRBD1 (5 bases). CDR3 length equals 14 residues. V was shortened by 2 bases and J by 1 base, with 9 bases between the two germline ends. Per the germline V gene, CDR1 is SGHRS and CDR2 is YFSETQ. CDR3 amino acids: CASSFQGRNTEAFF. The CDR3 DNA is TGCGCCAGCAGCTTTCAGGGCAGGAACACTGAAGCTTTCTTT.

In this sample, this clone turned up a few times. The chain links TRBV6-2 or TRBV6-3 to TRBJ1-2; 12 bases are a match to TRBD1. CDR1 is MNHEY, CDR2 SVGEGT, per germline. This CDR3 has 15 amino acids. V shed 0 bases, J shed 8 bases, and the junction held 4 bases outside the gene matches. The CDR3 region is CASSYSGQGARGYTF. The CDR3 DNA is TGTGCCAGCAGTTACTCGGGACAGGGGGCGCGAGGCTACACCTTC.

The chain recombines TRBV18 with TRBJ1-1; D perhaps matches TRBD1 (6 bases). V lost 4 bases and J 0 bases, leaving 18 bases between the germline ends. The germline gives CDR1 KGHSH, CDR2 LQKENI. The CDR3 is 17 residues long. The DNA of the CDR3 is TGTGCCAGCTCACGAAATAAAGCAGGGGCCTTGAACACTGAAGCTTTCTTT. This gives the protein CASSRNKAGALNTEAFF.

This chain joins TRBV6-5 and TRBJ1-5, with 8 bases fitting TRBD1. There are 14 residues in the CDR3. Trimming removed 6 bases from V and 2 bases from J; junction bases left unmatched: 3. Germline CDR1 reads MNHEY; CDR2 reads SVGAGI. The CDR3 sequence: CASRGTGRNQPQHF. The CDR3 bases are TGTGCCAGCAGGGGGACAGGACGCAATCAGCCCCAGCATTTT.

The chain links TRBV28 to TRBJ2-7; no clear D. V was cut by 2 bases and J by 7 bases, with 9 bases left in between. Looked up from germline, CDR1 is MDHEN and CDR2 is SYDVKM. The CDR3 is made up of 12 amino acids. The CDR3 DNA follows: TGTGCCAGCAGTTTACCCCCCTCGGAGCAGTACTTC. Encoded protein: CASSLPPSEQYF. Variable domain in full (rest from reference TRBV28 and TRBJ2-7): DVKVTQSSRYLVKRTGEKVFLECVQDMDHENMFWYRQDPGLGLRLIYFSYDVKMKEKGDIPEGYSVSREKKERFSLILESASTNQTSMYLCASSLPPSEQYFGPGTRLTVT.

V gene TRBV7-7 combines with J gene TRBJ2-2, with 9 positions matching TRBD2. The V segment lost 5 bases and the J segment 2 bases; nucleotides outside the gene matches: 6. CDR3 size: 16 residues. Looked up from germline, CDR1 is SSHAT and CDR2 is FNYEAQ (reference sequence). CDR3 sequence reads: CASSPRLAANTGELFF. Here the CDR3 DNA reads TGTGCCAGCAGCCCACGACTAGCGGCTAACACCGGGGAGCTGTTTTTT.

The rearrangement joins TRBV7-2 to TRBJ2-3, with TRBD2 matching over 8 bases. This CDR3 region has 16 residues. Germline loops: CDR1 SGHTA, CDR2 FQGNSA. The ends lost 5 bases at V and 6 bases at J; junction bases unmatched: 13. The CDR3 loop is CASSQNSGIMEDTQYF. The CDR3 DNA follows: TGTGCCAGCAGCCAAAATAGCGGGATTATGGAGGATACGCAGTATTTT.

The V gene is TRBV2, the J gene TRBJ2-5; 13 bases fit TRBD2. Germline CDR1 SNHLY, CDR2 FYNNEI. The CDR3 sequence is 16 residues long. With 9 bases clipped from V and 5 bases from J, the junction kept 12 bases outside the gene matches. The CDR3 DNA is TGTGCCAGGACAGGAACTAGCGGGAGGGCCCGGGAGACCCAGTACTTC. Amino acids: CARTGTSGRARETQYF.

This chain links TRBV19 with TRBJ1-3, with D possibly TRBD1 on 6 matching bases. With 4 bases removed from V and 0 bases from J, the gap between germline ends came to 10 bases. CDR3 length equals 15 residues. The germline V gene has CDR1 LNHDA and CDR2 SQIVND (reference sequence). The CDR3 loop reads CASSSDRYSGNTIYF. The CDR3 DNA reads as TGTGCCAGTAGTAGTGACAGGTACTCTGGAAACACCATATATTTT.

V and J are TRBV11-2 and TRBJ2-7; no clear D. Germline lookup yields CDR1 SGHAT and CDR2 FQNNGV. The ends were cut back, 1 base at V and 5 bases at J, with 6 bases in the middle. This CDR3 has 12 residues. CDR3 amino acids: CASSLGFNEQYF. CDR3 nucleotides: TGTGCCAGCAGCTTAGGTTTCAACGAGCAGTACTTC.

The chain employs TRBV18 and TRBJ1-4, with D unresolved. Trimming left V 2 bases short and J 8 bases short, with 12 bases between. The CDR3 length is 14 residues. Germline V CDR1 and CDR2: KGHSH, LQKENI. CDR3: CASSPRSAKEKLFF. CDR3 DNA: TGTGCCAGCTCACCAAGGTCAGCGAAGGAAAAACTGTTTTTT.

The chain uses TRBV5-1 and TRBJ2-1, with TRBD2 identical over 11 bases. V lost 4 bases and J lost 4; bases outside the gene matches: 7. The CDR3 covers 16 residues. Germline CDR1 is SGHRS and CDR2 is YFSETQ. The CDR3 region is CASSPTLAGGYNEQFF. CDR3 nucleotides: TGCGCCAGCAGCCCCACCCTAGCGGGGGGTTACAATGAGCAGTTCTTC.

This clone was found many times. The chain has TRBV6-5 and TRBJ2-7, with 12 bases identical to TRBD2. Germline CDR1 is MNHEY and CDR2 is SVGAGI. The CDR3 loop spans 15 amino acids. The J segment lost 4 bases and the V segment lost 5 bases, leaving 6 bases of the junction unmatched. The CDR3 here is CASSRTSGNYYEQYF. In DNA, the CDR3 is TGTGCCAGCAGTCGGACTAGCGGGAACTATTACGAGCAGTACTTC.

The chain combines TRBV6-2 or TRBV6-3 with TRBJ2-2; 8 bases map to TRBD1. The germline gives CDR1 MNHEY, CDR2 SVGEGT. This CDR3 region has 15 residues. J lost 6 bases, V lost 2 bases, and 5 bases had no gene match. The CDR3 DNA follows: TGTGCCAGCAGTTACCTTGGACAGGGCTCCGGGGAGCTGTTTTTT. This gives the protein CASSYLGQGSGELFF.

The chain combines TRBV11-3 with TRBJ1-2, with 8 bases lining up with TRBD1. Germline V gives CDR1 SGHNT, CDR2 YENEEA. Germline trimming cut 5 bases from V and 4 bases from J; bases unmatched to any gene: 21. This CDR3 has 19 amino acids. Here the CDR3 reads CASSQHMPSQGARAYGYTF. The CDR3, as DNA: TGTGCCAGCAGCCAACACATGCCTTCCCAGGGGGCGAGAGCCTATGGCTACACCTTC.

J is TRBJ1-2 and V is TRBV6-2 or TRBV6-3; 7 positions agree with TRBD1. V trimming: 5 bases; J trimming: 0 bases; junction bases outside the gene matches: 6. The CDR3 runs to 15 residues. The germline gives CDR1 MNHEY, CDR2 SVGEGT. CDR3 DNA sequence: TGTGCCAGCAGTCACCGACAGGGAGCTAACTATGGCTACACCTTC. Translated, it gives CASSHRQGANYGYTF.

The chain carries TRBV7-8 and TRBJ1-1; D might be TRBD1 (5 bases). V was pared by 5 bases and J by 0 bases, with 13 bases between. The CDR3 runs 15 residues. CDR1 is SGHVS and CDR2 is FQNEAQ in the germline V gene. The CDR3 DNA reads TGTGCCAGCAGCCCCAAAACAGGATTGAACACTGAAGCTTTCTTT. Amino acids: CASSPKTGLNTEAFF.

The chain links TRBV5-1 to TRBJ2-2, with D perhaps matching TRBD1 (5 bases). The CDR3 consists of 14 residues. Germline V CDR1 and CDR2: SGHRS, YFSETQ. V shed 2 bases and J shed 0 bases, with 5 bases lying between them. For the CDR3, the DNA is TGCGCCAGCAGCTTACAGGCGAACACCGGGGAGCTGTTTTTT. It codes for CASSLQANTGELFF. The full variable domain, in which reference TRBV5-1 and TRBJ2-2 provide the parts outside the CDR3, is KAGVTQTPRYLIKTRGQQVTLSCSPISGHRSVSWYQQTPGQGLQFLFEYFSETQRNKGNFPGRFSGRQFSNSRSEMNVSTLELGDSALYLCASSLQANTGELFFGEGSRLTVL.

The rearrangement links TRBV5-1 to TRBJ2-3; 12 nucleotides line up with TRBD1. J was trimmed by 1 base and V by 0 bases; bases with no gene match: 0. The CDR3 sequence is 16 residues long. CDR1 and CDR2 (germline): SGHRS, YFSETQ. CDR3: CASSLGDRGRTDTQYF. The CDR3 bases are TGCGCCAGCAGCTTGGGGGACAGGGGGCGCACAGATACGCAGTATTTT. Supplemented by reference TRBV5-1 and TRBJ2-3, the full variable domain reads KAGVTQTPRYLIKTRGQQVTLSCSPISGHRSVSWYQQTPGQGLQFLFEYFSETQRNKGNFPGRFSGRQFSNSRSEMNVSTLELGDSALYLCASSLGDRGRTDTQYFGPGTRLTVL.